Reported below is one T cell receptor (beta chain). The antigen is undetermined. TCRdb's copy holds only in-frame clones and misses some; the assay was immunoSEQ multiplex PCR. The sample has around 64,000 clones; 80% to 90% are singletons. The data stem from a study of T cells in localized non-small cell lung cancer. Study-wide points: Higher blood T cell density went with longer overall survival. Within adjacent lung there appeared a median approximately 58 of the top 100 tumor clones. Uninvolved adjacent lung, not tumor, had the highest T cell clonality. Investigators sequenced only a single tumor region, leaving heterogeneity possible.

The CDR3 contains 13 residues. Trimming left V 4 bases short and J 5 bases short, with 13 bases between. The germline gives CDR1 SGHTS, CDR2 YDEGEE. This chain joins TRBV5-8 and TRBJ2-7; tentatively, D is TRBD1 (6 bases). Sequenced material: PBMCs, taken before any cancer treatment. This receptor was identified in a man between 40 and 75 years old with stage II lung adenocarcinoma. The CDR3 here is CASSLQGTHEQYF. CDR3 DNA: TGTGCCAGCAGCCTACAGGGAACCCACGAGCAGTACTTC. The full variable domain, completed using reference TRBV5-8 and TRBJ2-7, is EAGVTQSPTHLIKTRGQQATLRCSPISGHTSVYWYQQALGLGLQFLLWYDEGEERNRGNFPPRFSGRQFPNYSSELNVNALELEDSALYLCASSLQGTHEQYFGPGTRLTVT.